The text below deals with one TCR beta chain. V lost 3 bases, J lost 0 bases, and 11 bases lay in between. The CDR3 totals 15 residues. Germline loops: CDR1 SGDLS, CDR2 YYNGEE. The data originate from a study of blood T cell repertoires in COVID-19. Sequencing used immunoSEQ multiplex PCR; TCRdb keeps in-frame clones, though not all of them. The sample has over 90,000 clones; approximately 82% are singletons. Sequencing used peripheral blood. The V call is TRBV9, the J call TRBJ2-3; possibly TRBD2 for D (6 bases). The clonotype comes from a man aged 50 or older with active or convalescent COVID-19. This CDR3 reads CASSAPGTSTDTQYF. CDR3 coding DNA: TGTGCCAGCAGCGCCCCCGGGACTAGCACAGATACGCAGTATTTT.